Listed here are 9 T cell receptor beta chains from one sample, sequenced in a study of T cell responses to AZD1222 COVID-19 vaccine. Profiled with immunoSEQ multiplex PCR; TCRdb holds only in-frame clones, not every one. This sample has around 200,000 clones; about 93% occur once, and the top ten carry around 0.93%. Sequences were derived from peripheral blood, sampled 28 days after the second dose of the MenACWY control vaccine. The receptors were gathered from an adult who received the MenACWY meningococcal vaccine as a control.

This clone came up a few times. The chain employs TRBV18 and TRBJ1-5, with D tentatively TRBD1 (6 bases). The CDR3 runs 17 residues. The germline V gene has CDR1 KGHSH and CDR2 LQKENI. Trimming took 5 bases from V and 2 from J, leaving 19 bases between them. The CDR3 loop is CASSSGLGGVGNQPQHF. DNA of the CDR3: TGTGCCAGCTCATCGGGTCTAGGGGGAGTAGGCAATCAGCCCCAGCATTTT.

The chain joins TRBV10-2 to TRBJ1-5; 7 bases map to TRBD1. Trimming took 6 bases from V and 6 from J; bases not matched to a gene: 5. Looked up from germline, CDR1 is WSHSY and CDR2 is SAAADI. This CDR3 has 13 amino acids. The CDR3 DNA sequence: TGCGCCAGCAGCTACGGACAGGCTCAGCCCCAGCATTTT. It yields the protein CASSYGQAQPQHF.

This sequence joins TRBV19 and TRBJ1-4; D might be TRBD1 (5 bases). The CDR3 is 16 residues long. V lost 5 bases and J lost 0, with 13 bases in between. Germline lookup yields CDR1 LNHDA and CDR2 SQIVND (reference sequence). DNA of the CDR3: TGTGCCAGTAGTGCGGCGGGGGAGGCAACTAATGAAAAACTGTTTTTT. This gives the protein CASSAAGEATNEKLFF.

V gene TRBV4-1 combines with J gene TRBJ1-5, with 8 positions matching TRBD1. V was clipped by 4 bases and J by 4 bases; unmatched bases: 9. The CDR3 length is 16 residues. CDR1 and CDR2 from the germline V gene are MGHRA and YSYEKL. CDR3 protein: CASSPLTGGRNQPQHF. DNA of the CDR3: TGCGCCAGCAGCCCCCTCACAGGGGGAAGAAATCAGCCCCAGCATTTT.

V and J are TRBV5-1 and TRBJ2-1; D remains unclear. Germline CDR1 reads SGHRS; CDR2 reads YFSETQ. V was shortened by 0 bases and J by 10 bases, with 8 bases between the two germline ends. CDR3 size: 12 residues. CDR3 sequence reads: CASSLEVGEQFF. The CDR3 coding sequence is TGCGCCAGCAGCTTGGAGGTAGGGGAGCAGTTCTTC.

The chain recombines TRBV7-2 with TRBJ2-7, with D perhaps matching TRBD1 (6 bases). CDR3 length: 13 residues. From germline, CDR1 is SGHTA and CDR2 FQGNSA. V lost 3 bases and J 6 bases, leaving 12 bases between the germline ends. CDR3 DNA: TGTGCCAGCAGCTTGACAGGTAACGGCGAGCAGTACTTC. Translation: CASSLTGNGEQYF.

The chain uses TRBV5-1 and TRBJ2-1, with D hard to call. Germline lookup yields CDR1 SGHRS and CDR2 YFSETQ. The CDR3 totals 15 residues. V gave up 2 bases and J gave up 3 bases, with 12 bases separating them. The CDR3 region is CASSLTGEGYNEQFF. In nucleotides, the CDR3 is TGCGCCAGCAGCTTAACTGGAGAAGGCTACAATGAGCAGTTCTTC. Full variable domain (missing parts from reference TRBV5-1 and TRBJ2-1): KAGVTQTPRYLIKTRGQQVTLSCSPISGHRSVSWYQQTPGQGLQFLFEYFSETQRNKGNFPGRFSGRQFSNSRSEMNVSTLELGDSALYLCASSLTGEGYNEQFFGPGTRLTVL.

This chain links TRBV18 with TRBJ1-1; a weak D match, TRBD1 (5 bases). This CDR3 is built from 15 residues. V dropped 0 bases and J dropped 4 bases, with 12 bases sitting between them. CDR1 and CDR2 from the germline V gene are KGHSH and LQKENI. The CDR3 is CASSPPGLWTTEAFF. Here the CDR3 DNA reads TGTGCCAGCTCACCACCGGGACTCTGGACCACTGAAGCTTTCTTT.

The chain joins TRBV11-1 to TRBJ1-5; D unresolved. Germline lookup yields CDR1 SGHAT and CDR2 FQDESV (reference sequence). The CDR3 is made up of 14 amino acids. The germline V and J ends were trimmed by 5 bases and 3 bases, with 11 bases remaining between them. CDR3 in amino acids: CASSPDIDNQPQHF. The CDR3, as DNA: TGTGCCAGCAGCCCCGACATCGACAATCAGCCCCAGCATTTT.